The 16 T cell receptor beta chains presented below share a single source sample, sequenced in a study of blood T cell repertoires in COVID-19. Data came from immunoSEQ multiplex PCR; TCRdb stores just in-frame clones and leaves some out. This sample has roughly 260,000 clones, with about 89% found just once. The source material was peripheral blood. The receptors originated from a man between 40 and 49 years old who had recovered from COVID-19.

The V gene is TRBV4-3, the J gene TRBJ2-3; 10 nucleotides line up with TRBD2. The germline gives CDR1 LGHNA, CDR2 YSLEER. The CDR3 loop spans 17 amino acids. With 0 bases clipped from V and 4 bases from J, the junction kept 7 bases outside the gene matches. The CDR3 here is CASSQEESGRGADTQYF. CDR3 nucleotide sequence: TGCGCCAGCAGCCAAGAGGAAAGCGGGAGGGGGGCAGATACGCAGTATTTT.

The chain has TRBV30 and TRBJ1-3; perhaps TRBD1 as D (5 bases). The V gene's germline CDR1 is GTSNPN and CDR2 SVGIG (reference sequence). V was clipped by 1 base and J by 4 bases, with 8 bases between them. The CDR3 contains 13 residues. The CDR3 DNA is TGTGCCTGGAGTGAGGGGTCGGGAAACACCATATATTTT. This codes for CAWSEGSGNTIYF.

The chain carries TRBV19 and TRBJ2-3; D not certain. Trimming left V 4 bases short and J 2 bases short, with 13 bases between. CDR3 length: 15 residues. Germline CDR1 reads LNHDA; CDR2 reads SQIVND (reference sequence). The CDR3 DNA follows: TGTGCCAGTAGTAAAGGTAGCCCCCCCACAGATACGCAGTATTTT. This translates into CASSKGSPPTDTQYF.

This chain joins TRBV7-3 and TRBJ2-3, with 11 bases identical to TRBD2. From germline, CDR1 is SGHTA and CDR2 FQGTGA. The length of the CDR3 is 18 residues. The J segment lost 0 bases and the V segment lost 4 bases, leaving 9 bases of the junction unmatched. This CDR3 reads CASSSPRTSGPSTDTQYF. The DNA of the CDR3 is TGTGCCAGCAGCTCGCCCCGGACTAGCGGGCCTAGCACAGATACGCAGTATTTT.

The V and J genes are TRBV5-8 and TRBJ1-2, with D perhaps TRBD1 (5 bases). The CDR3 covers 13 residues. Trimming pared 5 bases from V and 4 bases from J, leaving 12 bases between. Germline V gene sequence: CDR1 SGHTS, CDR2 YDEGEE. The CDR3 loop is CASRRTGTYGYTF. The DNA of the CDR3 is TGTGCCAGCAGGCGAACAGGTACCTATGGCTACACCTTC.

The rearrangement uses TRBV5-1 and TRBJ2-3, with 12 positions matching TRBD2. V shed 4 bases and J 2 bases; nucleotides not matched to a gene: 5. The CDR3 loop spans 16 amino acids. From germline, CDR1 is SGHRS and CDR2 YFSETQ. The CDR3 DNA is TGCGCCAGCAGCGTCGGGACTAGCGGGCTCACAGATACGCAGTATTTT. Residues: CASSVGTSGLTDTQYF. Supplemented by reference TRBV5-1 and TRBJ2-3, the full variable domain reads KAGVTQTPRYLIKTRGQQVTLSCSPISGHRSVSWYQQTPGQGLQFLFEYFSETQRNKGNFPGRFSGRQFSNSRSEMNVSTLELGDSALYLCASSVGTSGLTDTQYFGPGTRLTVL.

CDR3 sequence: CASSLSGGAYEQYF. In DNA form, the CDR3 reads TGTGCCAGCAGCTTAAGCGGGGGGGCCTACGAGCAGTACTTC. The chain combines TRBV7-2 with TRBJ2-7; 10 positions agree with TRBD2. CDR1 SGHTA and CDR2 FQGNSA come from the germline V gene. V lost 2 bases, J lost 2 bases, and 0 bases stayed unmatched. CDR3 length: 14 residues.

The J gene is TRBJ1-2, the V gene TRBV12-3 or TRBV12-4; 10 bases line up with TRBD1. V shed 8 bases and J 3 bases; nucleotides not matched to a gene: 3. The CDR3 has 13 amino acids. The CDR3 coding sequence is TGTGCCAGCGGACAGGGGGTCTACTATGGCTACACCTTC. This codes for CASGQGVYYGYTF.

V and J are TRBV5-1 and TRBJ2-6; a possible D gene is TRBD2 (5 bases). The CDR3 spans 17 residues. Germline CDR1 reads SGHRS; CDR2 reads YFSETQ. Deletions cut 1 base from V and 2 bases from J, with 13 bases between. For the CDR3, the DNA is TGCGCCAGCAGCTTGTCCGGGGATCTAACTGGGGCCAACGTCCTGACTTTC. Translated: CASSLSGDLTGANVLTF.

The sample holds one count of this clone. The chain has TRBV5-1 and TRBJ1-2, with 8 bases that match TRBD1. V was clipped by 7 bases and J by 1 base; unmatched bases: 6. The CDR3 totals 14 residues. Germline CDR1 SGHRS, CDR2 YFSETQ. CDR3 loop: CASQGQGLNYGYTF. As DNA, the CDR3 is TGCGCCAGCCAAGGACAGGGACTTAACTATGGCTACACCTTC.

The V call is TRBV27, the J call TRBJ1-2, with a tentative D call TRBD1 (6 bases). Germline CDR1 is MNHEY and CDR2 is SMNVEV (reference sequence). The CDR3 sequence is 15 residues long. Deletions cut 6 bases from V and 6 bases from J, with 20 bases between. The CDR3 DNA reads TGTGCCAGCAGCCCAGTGGACAGCCGTATGAATGGCTACACCTTC. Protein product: CASSPVDSRMNGYTF.

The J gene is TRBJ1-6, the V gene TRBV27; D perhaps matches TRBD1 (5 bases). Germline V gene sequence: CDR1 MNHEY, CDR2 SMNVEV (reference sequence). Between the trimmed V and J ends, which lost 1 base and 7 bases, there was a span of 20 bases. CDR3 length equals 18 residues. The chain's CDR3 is CASSLFRPSGAGNSPLHF. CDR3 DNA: TGTGCCAGCAGTTTATTCCGCCCGTCCGGGGCGGGAAATTCACCCCTCCACTTT.

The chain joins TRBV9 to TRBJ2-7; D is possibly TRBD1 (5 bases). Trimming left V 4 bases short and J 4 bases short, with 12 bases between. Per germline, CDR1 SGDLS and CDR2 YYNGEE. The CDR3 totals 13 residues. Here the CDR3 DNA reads TGTGCCAGCAGCCCGGACATAGGTTACGAGCAGTACTTC. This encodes CASSPDIGYEQYF.

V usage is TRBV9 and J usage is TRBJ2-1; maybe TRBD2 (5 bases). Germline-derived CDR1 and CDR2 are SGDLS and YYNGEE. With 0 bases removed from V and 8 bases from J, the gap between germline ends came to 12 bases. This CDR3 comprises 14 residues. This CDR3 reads CASSVAGFGDEQFF. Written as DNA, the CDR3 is TGTGCCAGCAGCGTAGCGGGCTTCGGGGATGAGCAGTTCTTC.

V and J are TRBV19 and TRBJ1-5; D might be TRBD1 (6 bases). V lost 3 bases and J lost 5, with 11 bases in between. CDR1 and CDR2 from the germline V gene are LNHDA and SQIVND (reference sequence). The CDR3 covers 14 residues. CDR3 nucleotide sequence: TGTGCCAGTAGTATGGGCAGGGGCGATCAGCCCCAGCATTTT. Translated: CASSMGRGDQPQHF.

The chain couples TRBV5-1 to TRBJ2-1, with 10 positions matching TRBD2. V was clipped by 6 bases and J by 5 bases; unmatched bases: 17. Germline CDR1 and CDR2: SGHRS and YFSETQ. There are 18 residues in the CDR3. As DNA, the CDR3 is TGCGCCAGCAACCAGGGGGTAAGGACTAGCGGAGACAACAATGAGCAGTTCTTC. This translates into CASNQGVRTSGDNNEQFF.